Sequencing of this T cell receptor beta chain was carried out in a study of T cells in localized non-small cell lung cancer. Study-wide results and caveats: Clonality of T cells reached its maximum in uninvolved adjacent lung, surpassing tumor. For the top 100 tumor clones, a median about 56 also appeared in adjacent lung.

This CDR3 spans 17 amino acids. Comment on this clone: Its antigen remains unknown.

Profiled with immunoSEQ multiplex PCR; TCRdb holds only in-frame clones, not every one. Of tens of thousands of clones in the sample, around 83% are singletons; the top ten hold almost 8%. This sequence was found in a man aged 40-75 years with stage II lung adenocarcinoma. The sequencing used PBMCs, collected before any cancer treatment. This chain connects TRBV21-1 to TRBJ1-2. TRBV21-1 is annotated as a pseudogene. CDR3 in amino acids: CASSKGGARECWYGYTF. The DNA for the CDR3 is TGTGCCAGCAGCAAAGGTGGGGCCAGGGAGTGTTGGTATGGCTACACCTTC.